Below are 23 T cell receptor beta chains sequenced from a single sample in a study of shared clonotypes between healthy human individuals. Positively selected for CCR7, the CD45RO-negative cells used as naive CD8 cells excluded terminally differentiated effector memory CD45RA+ cells. Assay used: immunoSEQ multiplex PCR; TCRdb lists only in-frame clones, some missing. The table has hundreds of thousands of clones, 85% to 95% seen once. The sample comprised naive CD8+ T cells sorted from blood. All receptors come from a young woman in good health.

The chain joins TRBV28 to TRBJ1-2; D gene unclear. Per the germline V gene, CDR1 is MDHEN and CDR2 is SYDVKM. The V end was cut by 5 bases, the J end by 8 bases, with 15 bases between. The CDR3 extends over 13 amino acids. The CDR3 spells CASSPPETLGYTF. CDR3 nucleotide sequence: TGTGCCAGCAGTCCTCCAGAGACACTCGGCTACACCTTC.

The V and J genes are TRBV13 and TRBJ2-7; D unresolved. V lost 3 bases and J 3 bases, leaving 12 bases between the germline ends. CDR3 length: 14 residues. Germline CDR1 reads PRHDT; CDR2 reads FYEKMQ (reference sequence). The CDR3 bases are TGTGCCAGCAGCTTTGTCCACGGGTTCTACGAGCAGTACTTC. This sequence encodes CASSFVHGFYEQYF.

V usage is TRBV27 and J usage is TRBJ2-1; TRBD1 agrees at 7 bases. Germline-derived CDR1 and CDR2 are MNHEY and SMNVEV (reference sequence). This CDR3 has 15 residues. Trimming at V came to 4 bases and at J to 6 bases, leaving 9 bases not matched to a gene. CDR3 region: CASSSDRAPLNEQFF. CDR3 coding DNA: TGTGCCAGCAGTTCCGACAGGGCTCCCCTCAATGAGCAGTTCTTC.

The CDR3 DNA reads as TGTGCCAGCAGTGAACAGGAGACGGGTATTTATCGGGGCTACACCTTC. Amino acid sequence: CASSEQETGIYRGYTF. The chain couples TRBV6-1 to TRBJ1-2; D is unresolved. Germline loops: CDR1 MNHNS, CDR2 SASEGT. The CDR3 extends over 16 amino acids. V lost 2 bases and J 8 bases, leaving 21 bases between the germline ends.

The rearrangement uses TRBV28 and TRBJ2-7; 9 nucleotides align to TRBD2. Unmatched junction bases numbered 6, after V lost 2 bases and J lost 1 base. CDR1 and CDR2 (germline): MDHEN, SYDVKM. This CDR3 has 16 amino acids. The DNA for the CDR3 is TGTGCCAGCAGTTTAAGACTAGCGGAACTATCCTACGAGCAGTACTTC. It encodes CASSLRLAELSYEQYF.

The gene calls are TRBV28 and TRBJ1-2; maybe TRBD1 (6 bases). Trimming pared 4 bases from V and 8 bases from J, leaving 20 bases between. CDR3 size: 15 residues. Looked up from germline, CDR1 is MDHEN and CDR2 is SYDVKM. CDR3 nucleotides: TGTGCCAGCAGTTCTATATCCCCAGGGGAACACGGCTACACCTTC. It specifies CASSSISPGEHGYTF.

V usage is TRBV7-6 and J usage is TRBJ2-6; a weak D match, TRBD1 (6 bases). This CDR3 comprises 18 residues. Germline V gene data show CDR1 as SGHVS and CDR2 as FNYEAQ. With 3 bases removed from V and 0 bases from J, the gap between germline ends came to 15 bases. The CDR3 DNA is TGTGCCAGCAGCTTTTCCTCGACAGGATCCTCTGGGGCCAACGTCCTGACTTTC. Translated, it gives CASSFSSTGSSGANVLTF.

The CDR3 spells CASSTGLAGYNEQFF. CDR3 DNA: TGTGCCAGCAGTACCGGACTAGCGGGCTACAATGAGCAGTTCTTC. The chain uses TRBV6-5 and TRBJ2-1; 11 bases fit TRBD2. Germline lookup yields CDR1 MNHEY and CDR2 SVGAGI. V was clipped by 5 bases and J by 3 bases; unmatched bases: 3. CDR3 length: 15 residues.

The gene calls are TRBV27 and TRBJ2-7, with 10 bases aligning to TRBD2. V lost 5 bases and J lost 5; bases outside the gene matches: 9. Germline V CDR1 and CDR2: MNHEY, SMNVEV (reference sequence). CDR3 length equals 15 residues. The CDR3 reads CASSPLRLAGDEQYF. The CDR3 DNA follows: TGTGCCAGCAGTCCCCTGAGGCTAGCGGGAGACGAGCAGTACTTC.

The chain has TRBV27 and TRBJ2-7; 10 nucleotides align to TRBD2. The V gene end was trimmed by 6 bases and the J gene end by 4 bases; junction bases not matched to a gene: 12. CDR3 length equals 16 residues. From germline, CDR1 is MNHEY and CDR2 SMNVEV (reference sequence). In DNA, the CDR3 is TGTGCCAGCAGGCCACTCGCTAGCGGGAGTTTATACGAGCAGTACTTC. It codes for CASRPLASGSLYEQYF.

This clone appeared a single time. The J gene is TRBJ2-1, the V gene TRBV29-1, with D perhaps matching TRBD2 (5 bases). Germline V gives CDR1 SQVTM, CDR2 ANQGSEA. The CDR3 sequence is 11 residues long. Trimming shortened V by 3 bases and J by 8 bases, and 8 bases separated the two germline ends. Here the CDR3 DNA reads TGCAGCGTTGAGACTAACTATGAGCAGTTCTTC. It translates to CSVETNYEQFF.

This clone was counted once. The CDR3 here is CASSYLRVAFYEQYF. The CDR3 DNA reads as TGTGCCAGCAGTTATCTACGGGTCGCCTTCTACGAGCAGTACTTC. The J gene is TRBJ2-7, the V gene TRBV6-6; D call uncertain. Trimming removed 3 bases at V and 3 bases at J, with 15 bases between. The germline V gene has CDR1 MNHNY and CDR2 SVGAGI (reference sequence). CDR3 size: 15 residues.

This sequence joins TRBV4-1 and TRBJ2-5; 10 nucleotides agree with TRBD2. The CDR3 contains 18 residues. Germline lookup yields CDR1 MGHRA and CDR2 YSYEKL. The junction had 7 bases not matched to a gene; V was cut back by 0 bases and J by 0 bases. As DNA, the CDR3 is TGCGCCAGCAGCCAAGAGCTAGCGGGAGAGGGGGACCAAGAGACCCAGTACTTC. It translates to CASSQELAGEGDQETQYF.

The chain employs TRBV4-1 and TRBJ1-1, with D unresolved. Germline CDR1 MGHRA, CDR2 YSYEKL. V gave up 0 bases and J gave up 5 bases, with 19 bases separating them. This CDR3 is 17 amino acids long. The CDR3 reads CASSQDPGAPLWTEAFF. In DNA form, the CDR3 reads TGCGCCAGCAGCCAAGATCCGGGCGCGCCGCTCTGGACTGAAGCTTTCTTT.

This clone was found a few times. This chain connects TRBV4-1 to TRBJ1-1; D uncertain. Trimming pared 4 bases from V and 0 bases from J, leaving 12 bases between. Germline V gene lookup returns CDR1 MGHRA and CDR2 YSYEKL. The CDR3 consists of 15 residues. DNA of the CDR3: TGCGCCAGCAGCCCCCTGAGAGTTATGAACACTGAAGCTTTCTTT. It translates to CASSPLRVMNTEAFF.

The chain joins TRBV10-1 to TRBJ1-2; 8 bases line up with TRBD1. V dropped 2 bases and J dropped 8; count of bases not matched to a gene: 13. Germline V gene lookup returns CDR1 WNHNN and CDR2 SYGVQD (reference sequence). CDR3 size: 16 residues. CDR3 nucleotide sequence: TGCGCCAGCAGTGAGAGGCGCAGGGGGCGCATTTGGGGCTACACCTTC. Encoded protein: CASSERRRGRIWGYTF.

CDR3 nucleotides: TGTGCCAGCAGCTTAGGCCTGGAAAGCTACGAGCAGTACTTC. Protein sequence: CASSLGLESYEQYF. The genes are TRBV11-1 and TRBJ2-7, with D unclear. Germline V gene lookup returns CDR1 SGHAT and CDR2 FQDESV (reference sequence). V was trimmed by 1 base and J by 3 bases, leaving 10 bases between them. There are 14 residues in the CDR3.

This chain joins TRBV28 and TRBJ2-1; 7 positions match TRBD1. This CDR3 spans 14 amino acids. The germline CDR1 and CDR2 sequences are MDHEN and SYDVKM. V lost 5 bases, J lost 5 bases, and 6 bases stayed unmatched. The CDR3, as DNA: TGTGCCAGCAGTATAACAGGGGAAGACAATGAGCAGTTCTTC. Translation: CASSITGEDNEQFF.

This chain links TRBV29-1 with TRBJ2-5; TRBD1 or TRBD2 may be the D gene (5 bases each). The J call may be incorrect, as the DNA end agrees better with TRBJ2-7. From germline, CDR1 is SQVTM and CDR2 ANQGSEA. The CDR3 consists of 15 residues. CDR3 sequence: CSANRGSGPSYEQYF. CDR3 bases: TGCAGCGCCAATAGAGGCTCGGGACCTTCCTACGAGCAGTACTTC.

The rearrangement uses TRBV7-3 and TRBJ2-7, with TRBD2 matching 13 bases. This CDR3 spans 17 amino acids. Germline V lookup: CDR1 SGHTA, CDR2 FQGTGA. J lost 3 bases, V lost 3 bases, and 8 bases had no gene match. The CDR3 DNA reads as TGTGCCAGCAGCTTCGGAGGACTAGCGGGAGCGTTCTACGAGCAGTACTTC. This encodes CASSFGGLAGAFYEQYF.

This clone was observed a few times. Within the sample, other DNA sequences also encode this same CDR3. The chain employs TRBV5-1 and TRBJ2-7; unclear D gene. The CDR3 extends over 13 amino acids. Germline lookup yields CDR1 SGHRS and CDR2 YFSETQ. Trimming cost V 0 bases and J 2 bases, with 6 bases left between them. Written as DNA, the CDR3 is TGCGCCAGCAGCTTGGGCGGAACCTACGAGCAGTACTTC. This gives the protein CASSLGGTYEQYF.

The chain uses TRBV27 and TRBJ2-7; TRBD2 aligns across 9 bases. J was trimmed by 7 bases and V by 5 bases; bases with no gene match: 12. This CDR3 has 15 amino acids. Looked up from germline, CDR1 is MNHEY and CDR2 is SMNVEV (reference sequence). As DNA, the CDR3 is TGTGCCAGCAGTCCCCCCGGGACTAGCTTGGAGGAGCAGTACTTC. Translating it yields CASSPPGTSLEEQYF.

The genes are TRBV7-2 and TRBJ2-7; D unresolved. The CDR3 sequence is 15 residues long. Germline-derived CDR1 and CDR2 are SGHTA and FQGNSA. Trimming cost V 1 base and J 6 bases, with 16 bases left between them. The CDR3 region is CASSLVPATAREQYF. As DNA, the CDR3 is TGTGCCAGCAGCTTAGTGCCCGCGACGGCCCGCGAGCAGTACTTC. The full variable domain, completed using reference TRBV7-2 and TRBJ2-7, is GAGVSQSPSNKVTEKGKDVELRCDPISGHTALYWYRQSLGQGLEFLIYFQGNSAPDKSGLPSDRFSAERTGGSVSTLTIQRTQQEDSAVYLCASSLVPATAREQYFGPGTRLTVT.